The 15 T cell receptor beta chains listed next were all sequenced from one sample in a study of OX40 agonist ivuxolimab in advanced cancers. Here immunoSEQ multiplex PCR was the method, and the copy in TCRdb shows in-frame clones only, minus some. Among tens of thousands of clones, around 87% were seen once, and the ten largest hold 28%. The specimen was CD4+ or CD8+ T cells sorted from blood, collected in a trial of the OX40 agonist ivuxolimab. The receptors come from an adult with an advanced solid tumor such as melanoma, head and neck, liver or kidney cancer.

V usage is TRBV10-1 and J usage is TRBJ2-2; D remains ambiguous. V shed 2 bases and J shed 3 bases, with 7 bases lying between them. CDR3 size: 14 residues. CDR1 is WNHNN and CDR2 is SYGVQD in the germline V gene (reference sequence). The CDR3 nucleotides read TGCGCCAGCAGTGAGGTGAGAGACACCGGGGAGCTGTTTTTT. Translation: CASSEVRDTGELFF.

CDR3: CASSSLAGTGGVTGYGYTF. The CDR3 region has the DNA TGTGCCAGCAGCTCCTTGGCCGGGACAGGGGGCGTAACAGGCTATGGCTACACCTTC. V gene TRBV7-4 combines with J gene TRBJ1-2, with TRBD1 matching 12 bases. After removal of 4 bases from V and 4 bases from J, the junction contained 16 bases not matched to a gene. Germline V gene sequence: CDR1 SGHVT, CDR2 SQSDAQ. The CDR3 totals 19 residues.

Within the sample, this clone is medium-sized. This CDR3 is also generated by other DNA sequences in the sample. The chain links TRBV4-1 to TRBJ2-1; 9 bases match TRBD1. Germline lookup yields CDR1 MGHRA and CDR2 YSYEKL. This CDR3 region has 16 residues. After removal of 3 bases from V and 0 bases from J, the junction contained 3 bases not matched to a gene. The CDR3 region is CASSQGDRVSYNEQFF. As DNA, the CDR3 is TGCGCCAGCAGCCAGGGGGACAGGGTCTCCTACAATGAGCAGTTCTTC.

The CDR3 region has the DNA TGTGCCAGCAGCGATCTGACAGGGGGCTCCTACAATGAGCAGTTCTTC. Translated, it gives CASSDLTGGSYNEQFF. The chain employs TRBV6-4 and TRBJ2-1, with 9 bases identical to TRBD1. Per the germline V gene, CDR1 is MRHNA and CDR2 is SNTAGT. The CDR3 is 16 amino acids. Losses at the gene ends were 6 bases for V and 0 bases for J; bases not matched to a gene: 6.

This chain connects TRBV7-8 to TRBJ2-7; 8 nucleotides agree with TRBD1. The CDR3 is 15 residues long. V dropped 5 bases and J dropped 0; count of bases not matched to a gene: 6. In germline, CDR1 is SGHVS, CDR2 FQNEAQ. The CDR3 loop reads CASSRGQGPSYEQYF. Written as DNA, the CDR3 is TGTGCCAGCAGCCGAGGACAGGGTCCCTCCTACGAGCAGTACTTC. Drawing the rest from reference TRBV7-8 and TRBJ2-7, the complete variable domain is GAGVSQSPRYKVAKRGQDVALRCDPISGHVSLFWYQQALGQGPEFLTYFQNEAQLDKSGLPSDRFFAERPEGSVSTLKIQRTQQEDSAVYLCASSRGQGPSYEQYFGPGTRLTVT.

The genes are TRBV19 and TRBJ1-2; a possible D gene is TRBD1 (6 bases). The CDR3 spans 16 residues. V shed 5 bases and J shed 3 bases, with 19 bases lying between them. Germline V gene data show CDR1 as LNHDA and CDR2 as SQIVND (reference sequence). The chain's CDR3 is CASSLGQTGADYGYTF. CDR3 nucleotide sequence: TGTGCCAGTAGTTTGGGTCAGACGGGGGCGGACTATGGCTACACCTTC. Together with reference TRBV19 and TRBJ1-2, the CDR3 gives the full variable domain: DGGITQSPKYLFRKEGQNVTLSCEQNLNHDAMYWYRQDPGQGLRLIYYSQIVNDFQKGDIAEGYSVSREKKESFPLTVTSAQKNPTAFYLCASSLGQTGADYGYTFGSGTRLTVV.

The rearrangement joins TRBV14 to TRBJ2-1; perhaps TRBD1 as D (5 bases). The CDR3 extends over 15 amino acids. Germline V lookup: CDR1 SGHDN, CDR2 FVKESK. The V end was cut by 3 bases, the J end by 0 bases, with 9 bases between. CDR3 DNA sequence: TGTGCCAGCAGCCACCGACAGAGCTCCTACAATGAGCAGTTCTTC. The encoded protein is CASSHRQSSYNEQFF.

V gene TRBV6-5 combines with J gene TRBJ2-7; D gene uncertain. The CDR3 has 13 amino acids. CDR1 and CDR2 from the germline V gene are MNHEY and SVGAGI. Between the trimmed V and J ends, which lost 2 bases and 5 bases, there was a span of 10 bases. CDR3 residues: CASSYLEGHEQYF. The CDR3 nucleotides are TGTGCCAGCAGTTACCTAGAAGGCCACGAGCAGTACTTC.

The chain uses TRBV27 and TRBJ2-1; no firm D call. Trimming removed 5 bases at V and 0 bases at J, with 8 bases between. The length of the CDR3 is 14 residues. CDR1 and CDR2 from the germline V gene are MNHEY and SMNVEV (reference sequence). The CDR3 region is CASSGRSSYNEQFF. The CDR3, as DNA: TGTGCCAGCAGTGGTCGTAGCTCCTACAATGAGCAGTTCTTC.

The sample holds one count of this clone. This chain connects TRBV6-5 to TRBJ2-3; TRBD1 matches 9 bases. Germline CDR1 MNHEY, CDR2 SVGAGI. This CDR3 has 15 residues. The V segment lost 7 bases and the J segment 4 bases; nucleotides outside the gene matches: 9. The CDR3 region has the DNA TGTGCCAGCACCTCCGGGACAGGGCTTTCAGATACGCAGTATTTT. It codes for CASTSGTGLSDTQYF.

The CDR3 here is CASSLTGPPLEQYF. CDR3 sequence (DNA): TGTGCCAGCAGCTTAACCGGGCCACCCTTGGAGCAGTACTTC. The chain employs TRBV11-2 and TRBJ2-7; D ambiguous. From germline, CDR1 is SGHAT and CDR2 FQNNGV. The CDR3 extends over 14 amino acids. V was pared by 2 bases and J by 7 bases, with 15 bases between.

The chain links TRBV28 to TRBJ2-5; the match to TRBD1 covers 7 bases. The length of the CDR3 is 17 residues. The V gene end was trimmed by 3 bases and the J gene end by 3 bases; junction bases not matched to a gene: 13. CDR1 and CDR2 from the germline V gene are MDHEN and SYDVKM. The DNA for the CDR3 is TGTGCCAGCAGTTTTCCTGGACAGGCCCCGACTGAAGAGACCCAGTACTTC. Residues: CASSFPGQAPTEETQYF. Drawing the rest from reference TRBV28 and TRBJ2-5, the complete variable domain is DVKVTQSSRYLVKRTGEKVFLECVQDMDHENMFWYRQDPGLGLRLIYFSYDVKMKEKGDIPEGYSVSREKKERFSLILESASTNQTSMYLCASSFPGQAPTEETQYFGPGTRLLVL.

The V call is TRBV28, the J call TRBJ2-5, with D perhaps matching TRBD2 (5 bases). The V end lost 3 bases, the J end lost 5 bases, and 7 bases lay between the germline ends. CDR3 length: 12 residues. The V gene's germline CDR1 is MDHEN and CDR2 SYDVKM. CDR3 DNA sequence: TGTGCCAGCAGTTTCACGGGGGAGACCCAGTACTTC. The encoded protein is CASSFTGETQYF.

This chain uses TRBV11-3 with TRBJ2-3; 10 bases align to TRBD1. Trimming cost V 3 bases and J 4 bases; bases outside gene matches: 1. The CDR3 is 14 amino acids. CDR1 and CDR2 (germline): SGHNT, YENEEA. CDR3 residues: CASSFGQGADTQYF. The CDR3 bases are TGTGCCAGCAGCTTCGGACAGGGGGCAGATACGCAGTATTTT.

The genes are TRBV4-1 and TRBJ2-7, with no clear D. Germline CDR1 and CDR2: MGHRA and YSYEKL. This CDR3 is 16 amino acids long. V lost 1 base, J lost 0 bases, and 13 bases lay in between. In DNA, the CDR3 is TGCGCCAGCAGCCAAGTTTCGAGCGCGAGCTCCTACGAGCAGTACTTC. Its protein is CASSQVSSASSYEQYF.